The next 5 T cell receptor beta chains were all read from a single sample in a study of T cell responses to AZD1222 COVID-19 vaccine. Clones were read by immunoSEQ multiplex PCR, and TCRdb kept only the in-frame ones, dropping some. Counted here are 100,000 to 150,000 clones, about 87% occurring once; the ten biggest clones make up over 5.5%. This specimen consisted of peripheral blood, obtained on day 0 of AZD1222 vaccination. The receptors originated from an adult in good health.

The rearrangement joins TRBV7-2 to TRBJ2-3, with 8 bases matching TRBD2. V trimming: 1 base; J trimming: 2 bases; junction bases outside the gene matches: 2. CDR1 SGHTA and CDR2 FQGNSA come from the germline V gene. The CDR3 is 15 residues long. The CDR3 protein is CASSLVSGVTDTQYF. The CDR3 bases are TGTGCCAGCAGCTTAGTTAGCGGGGTCACAGATACGCAGTATTTT.

V usage is TRBV5-1 and J usage is TRBJ1-2; D is perhaps TRBD1 (5 bases). The CDR3 loop spans 14 amino acids. Germline loops: CDR1 SGHRS, CDR2 YFSETQ. Trimming cost V 0 bases and J 0 bases, with 6 bases left between them. CDR3 sequence: CASSLEGANYGYTF. CDR3 nucleotide sequence: TGCGCCAGCAGCTTGGAAGGGGCTAACTATGGCTACACCTTC. The full variable domain, completed using reference TRBV5-1 and TRBJ1-2, is KAGVTQTPRYLIKTRGQQVTLSCSPISGHRSVSWYQQTPGQGLQFLFEYFSETQRNKGNFPGRFSGRQFSNSRSEMNVSTLELGDSALYLCASSLEGANYGYTFGSGTRLTVV.

The genes are TRBV19 and TRBJ1-6; no reliable D call. The CDR3 length is 17 residues. Germline lookup yields CDR1 LNHDA and CDR2 SQIVND (reference sequence). V was clipped by 9 bases and J by 0 bases, with 18 bases between them. The CDR3 sequence: CASTPTGVDSYNSPLHF. The CDR3 DNA is TGTGCCAGCACCCCAACGGGAGTCGACTCCTATAATTCACCCCTCCACTTT.

This chain uses TRBV19 with TRBJ1-2; a weak D match, TRBD1 (5 bases). Trimming cost V 3 bases and J 3 bases, with 20 bases left between them. From germline, CDR1 is LNHDA and CDR2 SQIVND (reference sequence). The CDR3 totals 17 residues. The CDR3, as DNA: TGTGCCAGTAGTATTTCTATAACGGGGGAAGGGGACTATGGCTACACCTTC. Translation gives CASSISITGEGDYGYTF.

The chain uses TRBV5-1 and TRBJ1-5; the D gene is possibly TRBD1 (5 bases). The CDR3 covers 15 residues. Trimming took 1 base from V and 4 from J, leaving 12 bases between them. In germline, CDR1 is SGHRS, CDR2 YFSETQ. CDR3 residues: CASSLQGAWNQPQHF. The CDR3 bases are TGCGCCAGCAGCTTGCAAGGGGCATGGAATCAGCCCCAGCATTTT.